This T cell receptor beta chain was recorded in a study of cytomegalovirus exposure and HLA in healthy donors. Study-wide points: First-cohort TCR clusters tended to co-occur in the roughly 120 validation repertoires, a later analysis found. Per published reports, the classifier diagnosed cytomegalovirus status with high specificity and sensitivity. TCR sequences were mostly rare, though some public TCRs occurred in many donors. Cytomegalovirus association was assigned to about 150 TCR beta chains.

Note on this clone: Antigen: not known.

CDR3 length equals 15 residues. Germline trimming cut 2 bases from V and 4 bases from J; bases unmatched to any gene: 4. Germline V gives CDR1 MNHNS, CDR2 SASEGT. The assay was immunoSEQ multiplex PCR, and TCRdb's table has in-frame clones only and misses some. The sample contains tens of thousands of clones, roughly 93% of which appear only once. Sequencing was carried out using PBMCs. The V gene is TRBV6-1, the J gene TRBJ2-1, with 8 nucleotides matching TRBD2. This sequence was found in a woman in her 30s in good health and CMV-seronegative. The CDR3 loop reads CASSESGRGYNEQFF. CDR3 bases: TGTGCCAGCAGTGAAAGCGGGAGAGGGTACAATGAGCAGTTCTTC.